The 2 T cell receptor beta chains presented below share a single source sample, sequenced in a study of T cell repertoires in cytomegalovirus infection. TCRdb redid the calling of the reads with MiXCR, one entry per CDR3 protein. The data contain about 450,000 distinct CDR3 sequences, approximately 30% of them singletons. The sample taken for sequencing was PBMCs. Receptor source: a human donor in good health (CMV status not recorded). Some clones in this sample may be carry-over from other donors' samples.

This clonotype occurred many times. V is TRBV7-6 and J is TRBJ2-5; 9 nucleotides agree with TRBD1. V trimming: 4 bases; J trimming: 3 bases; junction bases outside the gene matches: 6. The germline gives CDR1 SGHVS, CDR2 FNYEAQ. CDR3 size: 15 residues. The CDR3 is CASSSVGQGKETQYF. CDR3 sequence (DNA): TGTGCCAGCAGCTCCGTGGGACAGGGTAAAGAGACCCAGTACTTC. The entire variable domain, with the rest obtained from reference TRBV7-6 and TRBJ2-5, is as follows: GAGVSQSPRYKVTKRGQDVALRCDPISGHVSLYWYRQALGQGPEFLTYFNYEAQQDKSGLPNDRFSAERPEGSISTLTIQRTEQRDSAMYRCASSSVGQGKETQYFGPGTRLLVL.

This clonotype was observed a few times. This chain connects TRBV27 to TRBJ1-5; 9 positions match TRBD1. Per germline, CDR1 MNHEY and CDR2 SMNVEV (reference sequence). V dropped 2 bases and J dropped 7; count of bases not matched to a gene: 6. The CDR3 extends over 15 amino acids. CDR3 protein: CASSLNRGLGQPQHF. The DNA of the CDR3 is TGTGCCAGCAGTTTAAACAGGGGGCTGGGGCAGCCCCAGCATTTT.